These T cell receptor beta chains were read from a single sample in a study of T cell repertoires in cytomegalovirus infection. TCRdb processed the reads anew with MiXCR; each CDR3 protein has one entry. The sample lists just under 300,000 distinct CDR3 sequences, around 10% occurring once. The specimen was PBMCs. The source is a human donor in good health (CMV status not recorded). Some clones in this sample may be carry-over from other donors' samples. Each CDR3 is given with its conserved first and last residue. The order of the fields is V gene, D gene, clone size, J gene, CDR3 DNA, CDR3 protein. A D gene is named only where the DNA matches it firmly. For some rows the clone size is stated as once, few or many, or as a class when expanded; others skip it.

v_call: TRBV7-2; d_call: TRBD1; clone_size: many; j_call: TRBJ2-3; cdr3_nt: TGTGCCAGCGGGACAGGGTCAAGTCGTGGGGATACGCAGTATTTT; cdr3_aa: CASGTGSSRGDTQYF
v_call: TRBV28; d_call: -; clone_size: many; j_call: TRBJ1-3; cdr3_nt: TGTGCCAGCGACACGAGCTCTGGAAACACCATATATTTT; cdr3_aa: CASDTSSGNTIYF
v_call: TRBV7-9; d_call: -; clone_size: -; j_call: TRBJ2-5; cdr3_nt: TGTGCCAGCAGCTCTTCGTCAGAAAAAGAGACCCAGTACTTC; cdr3_aa: CASSSSSEKETQYF
v_call: TRBV3-1; d_call: TRBD1; clone_size: many; j_call: TRBJ1-4; cdr3_nt: TGTGCCAGCAGGGAGACGACAGGGAATGAAAAACTGTTTTTT; cdr3_aa: CASRETTGNEKLFF
v_call: TRBV27; d_call: TRBD2; clone_size: many; j_call: TRBJ2-1; cdr3_nt: TGTGCCAGCAGTTTCTCGGCGGCTAGCGGGGGGACCTACAATGAGCAGTTCTTC; cdr3_aa: CASSFSAASGGTYNEQFF
v_call: TRBV9; d_call: TRBD1; clone_size: many; j_call: TRBJ1-2; cdr3_nt: TGTGCCAGTCGAGGGCAGGGGGCTCCTAATGATGGCTACACCTTC; cdr3_aa: CASRGQGAPNDGYTF
v_call: TRBV28; d_call: -; clone_size: many; j_call: TRBJ1-1; cdr3_nt: TGTGCCAGCACCTCCACGTGGGGGCTCACTGAAGCTTTCTTT; cdr3_aa: CASTSTWGLTEAFF
v_call: TRBV29-1; d_call: -; clone_size: -; j_call: TRBJ2-5; cdr3_nt: TGCAGCGTGTCGCGGGTCGAGGAGACCCAGTACTTC; cdr3_aa: CSVSRVEETQYF
v_call: TRBV28; d_call: TRBD2; clone_size: many; j_call: TRBJ2-1; cdr3_nt: TGTGCCAGCAGTCCCGGACTAGCCAGGTACAATGAGCAGTTCTTC; cdr3_aa: CASSPGLARYNEQFF
v_call: TRBV6-5; d_call: TRBD2; clone_size: -; j_call: TRBJ2-3; cdr3_nt: TGTGCCAGCAGTTTCGGACTAGCGGGGGCGGCAGATACGCAGTATTTT; cdr3_aa: CASSFGLAGAADTQYF
v_call: TRBV7-7; d_call: TRBD2; clone_size: many; j_call: TRBJ2-5; cdr3_nt: TGTGCTAGCAGCCTCATGGCTAGCGGGGGCAAGACCCAGTACTTC; cdr3_aa: CASSLMASGGKTQYF
v_call: TRBV29-1; d_call: -; clone_size: many; j_call: TRBJ1-1; cdr3_nt: TGCAGCGTTGGTGAGGGTTTCGGCACTGAAGCTTTCTTT; cdr3_aa: CSVGEGFGTEAFF
v_call: TRBV6-6; d_call: -; clone_size: many; j_call: TRBJ2-3; cdr3_nt: TGTGCCAGCAGTTACTCGAGGGGTGTGGAAGGAACAGTCACAGATACGCAGTATTTT; cdr3_aa: CASSYSRGVEGTVTDTQYF
v_call: TRBV7-2; d_call: -; clone_size: many; j_call: TRBJ1-2; cdr3_nt: TGTGCCAGCAGCGAAAGCCGGCCAGATCTCTATGGCTACACCTTC; cdr3_aa: CASSESRPDLYGYTF
v_call: TRBV18; d_call: -; clone_size: -; j_call: TRBJ1-5; cdr3_nt: TGTGCCAGCTCACCGACAGACTACAGGGCCCAGCATTTT; cdr3_aa: CASSPTDYRAQHF